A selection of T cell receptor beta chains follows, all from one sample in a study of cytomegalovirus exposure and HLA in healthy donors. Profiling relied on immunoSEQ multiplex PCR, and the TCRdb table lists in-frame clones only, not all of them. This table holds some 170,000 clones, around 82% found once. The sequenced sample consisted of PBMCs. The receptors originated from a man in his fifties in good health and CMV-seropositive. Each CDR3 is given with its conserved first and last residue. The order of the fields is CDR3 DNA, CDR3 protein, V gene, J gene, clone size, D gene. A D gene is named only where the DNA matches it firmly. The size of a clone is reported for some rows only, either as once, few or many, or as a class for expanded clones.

DNA: TGTGCCAGCAGCTTAGTTCTGAACACCGGGGAGCTGTTTTTT
CDR3: CASSLVLNTGELFF
V: TRBV11-1
J: TRBJ2-2
size: once
D: -

DNA: TGTGCCAGCACCTACGGGGTGCAGCCCCAGCATTTT
CDR3: CASTYGVQPQHF
V: TRBV6-6
J: TRBJ1-5
size: -
D: -

DNA: TGTGCCAGCAGCTTGATCCCGTCGGCGGGCCGGGTCTATGGCTACACCTTC
CDR3: CASSLIPSAGRVYGYTF
V: TRBV5-5
J: TRBJ1-2
size: -
D: -

DNA: TGTGCCAGCAGCTCTTCTGGTCGGGATGAAAAACTGTTTTTT
CDR3: CASSSSGRDEKLFF
V: TRBV5-6
J: TRBJ1-4
size: few
D: -

DNA: TGTGCCAGCAGCTTGGCCTATAGCTCCTACGAGCAGTACTTC
CDR3: CASSLAYSSYEQYF
V: TRBV5-6
J: TRBJ2-7
size: -
D: -

DNA: TGTGCCAGCAGCTTCACCAGCGGGGCCTACGAGCAGTACTTC
CDR3: CASSFTSGAYEQYF
V: TRBV7-2
J: TRBJ2-7
size: -
D: TRBD2

DNA: TGTGCCGCTAGGACGGGGTTGGGCAATCAGCCCCAGCATTTT
CDR3: CAARTGLGNQPQHF
V: TRBV30
J: TRBJ1-5
size: -
D: -

DNA: TGTGCCAGCAGTTTAATGGGCCAGGGAGGCAACACCATATATTTT
CDR3: CASSLMGQGGNTIYF
V: TRBV28
J: TRBJ1-3
size: -
D: -

DNA: TGCGCCAGCAGCTTGAGGAGGGGTGGGGGCAATGAGCAGTTCTTC
CDR3: CASSLRRGGGNEQFF
V: TRBV5-1
J: TRBJ2-1
size: -
D: -

DNA: TGTGCCAGCAGCTCGTATGGAGCAAATGAGCAGTTCTTC
CDR3: CASSSYGANEQFF
V: TRBV7-2
J: TRBJ2-1
size: -
D: -

DNA: TGTGCCAGCAGTTTCCCGAGAACAGGGGTTTTCAGATCAGATACGCAGTATTTT
CDR3: CASSFPRTGVFRSDTQYF
V: TRBV28
J: TRBJ2-3
size: few
D: TRBD1

DNA: TGCAGCGTTGTGGTAGCATACCAAGAGACCCAGTACTTC
CDR3: CSVVVAYQETQYF
V: TRBV29-1
J: TRBJ2-5
size: -
D: -

DNA: TGTGCCAGCAGCTCCGGCAGGGGGCCTGAGCAGTTCTTC
CDR3: CASSSGRGPEQFF
V: TRBV11-2
J: TRBJ2-1
size: -
D: TRBD1

DNA: TGTGCCAGCAGCATCGAAAAACTAGGCACTGAAGCTTTCTTT
CDR3: CASSIEKLGTEAFF
V: TRBV5-6
J: TRBJ1-1
size: -
D: -

DNA: TGTGCCAGCAGCCGAACACTCGGGGGGGACAATGAGCAGTTCTTC
CDR3: CASSRTLGGDNEQFF
V: TRBV4-2
J: TRBJ2-1
size: -
D: TRBD2

DNA: TGTGCCATCAGTGAGGGGGACAGTTACTACCCATACGAGCAGTACTTC
CDR3: CAISEGDSYYPYEQYF
V: TRBV10-3
J: TRBJ2-7
size: -
D: TRBD1

DNA: TGTGCCAGCTCACCACCGGCTAGCGGGGGGATCTCCTACAATGAGCAGTTCTTC
CDR3: CASSPPASGGISYNEQFF
V: TRBV18
J: TRBJ2-1
size: -
D: TRBD2

DNA: TGTGCCAGCAGCCCAATTGGGGGGGGCCGGGATACGCAGTATTTT
CDR3: CASSPIGGGRDTQYF
V: TRBV7-3
J: TRBJ2-3
size: once
D: -

DNA: TGTGCCAGCAGCCAGGATCAGGGGCTCAACACCGGGGAGCTGTTTTTT
CDR3: CASSQDQGLNTGELFF
V: TRBV4-2
J: TRBJ2-2
size: -
D: -

DNA: TGTGCCAGCAGTCTCGGGGGGGGGTATTATACAGATACGCAGTATTTT
CDR3: CASSLGGGYYTDTQYF
V: TRBV11-2
J: TRBJ2-3
size: -
D: TRBD2

DNA: TGTGCCAGCAGCGTAGCAGGGAACCAAGAGACCCAGTACTTC
CDR3: CASSVAGNQETQYF
V: TRBV9
J: TRBJ2-5
size: -
D: -

DNA: TGTGCCATCAATCGGGACTTTAACACCGGGGAGCTGTTTTTT
CDR3: CAINRDFNTGELFF
V: TRBV10-3
J: TRBJ2-2
size: -
D: -